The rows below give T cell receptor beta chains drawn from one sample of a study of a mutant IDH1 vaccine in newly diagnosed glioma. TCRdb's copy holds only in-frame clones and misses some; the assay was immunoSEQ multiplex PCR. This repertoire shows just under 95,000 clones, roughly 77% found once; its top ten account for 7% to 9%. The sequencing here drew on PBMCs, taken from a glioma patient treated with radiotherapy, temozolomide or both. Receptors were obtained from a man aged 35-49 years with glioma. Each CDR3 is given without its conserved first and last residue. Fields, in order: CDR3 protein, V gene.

ASSLGGQLINYGYT	TRBV7-3
ASSGGGSRELF	TRBV27
ASSLRGPGTVQETQY	TRBV7-2
ASSNGATNEKLF	TRBV21-1
ASSYGGNTGELF	TRBV6-5
ASSLSGGHFKEQY	TRBV28
ASSLRDPHEGTEAF	TRBV7-9
ASTRTVATNEKLF	TRBV28
ASSSTGELF	TRBV7-3
ASSPSGGASSTDTQY	TRBV7-8
ASSDAYEQY	TRBV9
ASSLVGYEQY	TRBV5-5
ASSPTGGGGNTEAF	TRBV18
ASSLGSGGNTGELF	TRBV5-4
ASSQAGLYNEQF	TRBV5-4
ACGHGVYEQY	TRBV10-2
SVVKTGVNYGYT	TRBV29-1
ASSAGQGVSQY	TRBV10-2
AWIRTGGVWGYT	TRBV30
ASRGRGLLAIY	TRBV21-1
ASSLDQEAF	TRBV7-9
ASSFRWGQPQH	TRBV7-2
AISEEGAGNYEQY	TRBV10-3
AITAGGSYEQY	TRBV10-3
AWSRGRGYT	TRBV30
ASSARTGHTEAF	TRBV7-2
ASSQVADGLAGRHNEQF	TRBV18
ATRGTGINYGYT	TRBV28
ASSLWPSGGPNEQF	TRBV27
AINVGGNTEAF	TRBV10-3
ASSTSSSGGSYNEQF	TRBV7-9
ASSLNGRSYEQY	TRBV5-1
ASSSLDEYGYT	TRBV5-4